The 2 T cell receptor beta chains given below trace back to one sample, sequenced in a study of T cells in Graves' hyperthyroidism and ophthalmopathy. TCR beta CDR3 regions were amplified from RNA transcripts. During a first-round RT-PCR of the TCR CDR3, the HTBI primer set was used. One entry per CDR3 protein, called by TCRdb with MiXCR from the multiplex PCR reads. Here the sample spans about 520,000 distinct CDR3 sequences, roughly 25% being singletons. The source material was blood. These receptors came from a woman aged 30 to 39 with Graves' ophthalmopathy.

This clonotype was observed many times. The chain is built from TRBV28 and TRBJ1-2, with unresolved D. The V end lost 7 bases, the J end lost 3 bases, and 21 bases lay between the germline ends. Germline lookup yields CDR1 MDHEN and CDR2 SYDVKM. The CDR3 runs to 16 residues. Here the CDR3 DNA reads TGTGCCAGCACCAGCTCGCCCGGAACCCGCGACTATGGCTACACCTTC. This translates into CASTSSPGTRDYGYTF.

The table lists this clonotype with a count of one. J is TRBJ1-1 and V is TRBV29-1, with D possibly being TRBD1 (5 bases). V was clipped by 0 bases and J by 2 bases, with 7 bases between them. The length of the CDR3 is 13 residues. The germline V gene has CDR1 SQVTM and CDR2 ANQGSEA. CDR3 loop: CSVEDQGNTEAFF. CDR3 DNA sequence: TGCAGCGTTGAAGATCAGGGAAACACTGAAGCTTTCTTT. Combining the CDR3 with reference TRBV29-1 and TRBJ1-1 gives the whole variable domain SAVISQKPSRDICQRGTSLTIQCQVDSQVTMMFWYRQQPGQSLTLIATANQGSEATYESGFVIDKFPISRPNLTFSTLTVSNMSPEDSSIYLCSVEDQGNTEAFFGQGTRLTVV.